Detailed here is one TCR beta chain. Its antigen is unknown. At one boundary the junction diverges from the germline segment, which might be a read error. The CDR3 covers 13 residues. CDR1 MNHEY and CDR2 SMNVEV come from the germline V gene (reference sequence). The sample belongs to a study of immune evolution from preneoplasia to lung adenocarcinoma. The study, taken as a whole, reports: Clonality was highest in normal lung, lower in later-stage lesions apparently. Normal lung had the highest top T cell clone frequencies.

Profiling relied on immunoSEQ multiplex PCR, and the TCRdb table lists in-frame clones only, not all of them. The repertoire consists of approximately 5,400 clones, with 70% to 75% occurring once and the leading ten covering roughly 6.4%. Nucleic acids came from premalignant or tumor cells enriched by macro-dissection. The TCR was taken from a person in their sixties or seventies with lung adenocarcinoma. The sequenced sample consisted of FFPE lung adenocarcinoma in situ tissue. The V call is TRBV27, the J call TRBJ1-4; 9 nucleotides agree with TRBD1. Written as DNA, the CDR3 is TGTGCCACCGGCGGGACAGGGAATGGAAAACTGTTTTTT. Protein sequence: CATGGTGNGKLFF. Together with reference TRBV27 and TRBJ1-4, the CDR3 gives the full variable domain: EAQVTQNPRYLITVTGKKLTVTCSQNMNHEYMSWYRQDPGLGLRQIYYSMNVEVTDKGDVPEGYKVSRKEKRNFPLILESPSPNQTSLYFCATGGTGNGKLFFGSGTQLSVL.